This TCR beta chain was captured by sequencing in a study of blood T cell repertoires in COVID-19. As for the study in general: Samples representing acute and convalescent COVID-19 were sourced from the United States, Italy and Spain.

The method was immunoSEQ multiplex PCR; TCRdb's version includes in-frame clones alone and lacks a portion of them. The sample gives some 160,000 clones, roughly 80% of which show up once; around 2.1% is in the top ten. The CDR3 is 15 amino acids. Looked up from germline, CDR1 is SGDLS and CDR2 is YYNGEE. Losses at the gene ends were 4 bases for V and 0 bases for J; bases not matched to a gene: 3. This receptor was obtained from an elderly woman with acute or convalescent COVID-19. The chain recombines TRBV9 with TRBJ2-1; TRBD1 aligns across 8 bases. Sequencing was done on a sample of peripheral blood. The CDR3 is CASSRTGLSYNEQFF. CDR3 DNA: TGTGCCAGCAGCCGGACAGGGCTCTCCTACAATGAGCAGTTCTTC.